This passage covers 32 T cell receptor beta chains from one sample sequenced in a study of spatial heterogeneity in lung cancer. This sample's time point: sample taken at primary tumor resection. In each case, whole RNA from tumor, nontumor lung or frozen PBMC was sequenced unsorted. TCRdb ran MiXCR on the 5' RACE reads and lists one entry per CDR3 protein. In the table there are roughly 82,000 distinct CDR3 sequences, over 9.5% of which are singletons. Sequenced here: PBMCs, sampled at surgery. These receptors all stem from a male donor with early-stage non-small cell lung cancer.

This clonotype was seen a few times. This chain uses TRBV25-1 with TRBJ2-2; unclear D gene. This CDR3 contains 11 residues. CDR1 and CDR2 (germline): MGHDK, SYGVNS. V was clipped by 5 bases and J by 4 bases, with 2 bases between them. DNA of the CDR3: TGTGCCAGCAGTAGCACCGGGGAGCTGTTTTTT. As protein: CASSSTGELFF.

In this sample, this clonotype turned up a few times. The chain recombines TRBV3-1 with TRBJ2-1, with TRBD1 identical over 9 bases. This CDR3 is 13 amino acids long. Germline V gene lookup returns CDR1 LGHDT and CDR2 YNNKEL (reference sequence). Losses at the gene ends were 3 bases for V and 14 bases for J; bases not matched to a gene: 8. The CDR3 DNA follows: TGTGCCAGCAGCCACGGACAGGGGCAAAAGGAGTTCTTC. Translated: CASSHGQGQKEFF.

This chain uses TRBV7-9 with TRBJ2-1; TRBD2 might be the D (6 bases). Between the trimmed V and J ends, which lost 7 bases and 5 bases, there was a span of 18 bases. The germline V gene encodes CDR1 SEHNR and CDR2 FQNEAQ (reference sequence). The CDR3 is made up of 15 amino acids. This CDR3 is CASTAGSFADNEQFF. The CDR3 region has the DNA TGTGCCAGCACCGCGGGGAGTTTCGCTGACAATGAGCAGTTCTTC.

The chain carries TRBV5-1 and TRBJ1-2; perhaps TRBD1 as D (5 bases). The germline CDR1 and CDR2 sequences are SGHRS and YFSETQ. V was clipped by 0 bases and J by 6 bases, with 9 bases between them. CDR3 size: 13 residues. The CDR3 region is CASSLEGVDGYTF. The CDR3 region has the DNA TGCGCCAGCAGCTTGGAAGGGGTTGATGGCTACACCTTC.

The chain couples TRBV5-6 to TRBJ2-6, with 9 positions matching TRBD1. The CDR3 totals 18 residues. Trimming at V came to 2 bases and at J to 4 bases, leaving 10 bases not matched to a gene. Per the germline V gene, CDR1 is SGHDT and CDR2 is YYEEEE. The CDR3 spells CASSLPGQGLGGANVLTF. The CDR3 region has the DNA TGTGCCAGCAGCTTACCGGGACAGGGTCTAGGAGGGGCCAACGTCCTGACTTTC.

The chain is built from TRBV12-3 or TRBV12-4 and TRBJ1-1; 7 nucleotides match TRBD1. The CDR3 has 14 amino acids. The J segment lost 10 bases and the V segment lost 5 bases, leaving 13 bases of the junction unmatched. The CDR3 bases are TGTGCCAGCAGTCCCGAGGACAGGCCTGAGGGAGCTTTCTTT. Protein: CASSPEDRPEGAFF.

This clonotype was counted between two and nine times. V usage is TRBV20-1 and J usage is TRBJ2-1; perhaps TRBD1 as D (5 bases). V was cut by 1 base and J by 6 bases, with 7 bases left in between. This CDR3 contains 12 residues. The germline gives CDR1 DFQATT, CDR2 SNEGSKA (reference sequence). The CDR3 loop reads CSARVDINEQFF. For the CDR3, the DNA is TGCAGTGCTAGAGTGGACATCAATGAGCAGTTCTTC.

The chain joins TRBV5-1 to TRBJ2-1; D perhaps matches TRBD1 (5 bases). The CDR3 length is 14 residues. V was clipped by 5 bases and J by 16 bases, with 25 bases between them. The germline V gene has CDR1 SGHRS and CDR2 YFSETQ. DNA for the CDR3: TGCGCCAGCAGGGGGCAACATAGGTCAGGAGTGGGATTCTTC. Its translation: CASRGQHRSGVGFF.

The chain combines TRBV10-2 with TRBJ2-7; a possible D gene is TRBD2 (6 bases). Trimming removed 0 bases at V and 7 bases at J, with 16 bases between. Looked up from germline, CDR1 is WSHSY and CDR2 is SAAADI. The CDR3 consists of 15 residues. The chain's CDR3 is CASSESERGAGEQYF. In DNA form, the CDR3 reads TGCGCCAGCAGTGAGTCGGAAAGGGGCGCGGGGGAGCAGTACTTC.

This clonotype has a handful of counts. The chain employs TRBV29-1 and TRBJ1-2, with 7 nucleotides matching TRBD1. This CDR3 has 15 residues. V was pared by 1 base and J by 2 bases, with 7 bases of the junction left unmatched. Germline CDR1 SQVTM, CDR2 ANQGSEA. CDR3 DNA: TGCAGCGTTGAAGTTATGCGGACAGGAAACTATGGCTACACCTTC. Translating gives CSVEVMRTGNYGYTF.

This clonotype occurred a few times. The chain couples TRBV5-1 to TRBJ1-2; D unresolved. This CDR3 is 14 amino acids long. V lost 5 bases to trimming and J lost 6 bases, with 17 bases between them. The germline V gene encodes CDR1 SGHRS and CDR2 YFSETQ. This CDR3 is CASSYDRAPNGYTF. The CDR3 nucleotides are TGCGCCAGCAGTTATGATCGGGCTCCGAATGGCTACACCTTC.

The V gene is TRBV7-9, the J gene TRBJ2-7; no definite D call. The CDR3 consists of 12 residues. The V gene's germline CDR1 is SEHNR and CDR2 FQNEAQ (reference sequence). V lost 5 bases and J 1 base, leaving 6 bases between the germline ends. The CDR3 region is CASSAPSYEQYF. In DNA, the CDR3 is TGTGCCAGCAGCGCTCCATCCTACGAGCAGTACTTC. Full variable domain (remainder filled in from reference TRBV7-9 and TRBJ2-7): DTGVSQNPRHKITKRGQNVTFRCDPISEHNRLYWYRQTLGQGPEFLTYFQNEAQLEKSRLLSDRFSAERPKGSFSTLEIQRTEQGDSAMYLCASSAPSYEQYFGPGTRLTVT.

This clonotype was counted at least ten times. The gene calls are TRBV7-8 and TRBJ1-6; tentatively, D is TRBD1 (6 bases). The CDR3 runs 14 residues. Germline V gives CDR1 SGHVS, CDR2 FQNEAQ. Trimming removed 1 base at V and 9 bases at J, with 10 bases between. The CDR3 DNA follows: TGTGCCAGCAGCTTAGTACCGACAGGTTCACCCCTCCACTTT. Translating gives CASSLVPTGSPLHF.

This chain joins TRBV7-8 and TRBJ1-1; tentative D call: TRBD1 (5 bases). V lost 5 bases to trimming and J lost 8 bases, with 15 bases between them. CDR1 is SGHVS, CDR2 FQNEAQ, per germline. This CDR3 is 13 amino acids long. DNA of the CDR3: TGTGCCAGCAGCCCGCGGGGCCTCAGCGAAGCTTTCTTT. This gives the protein CASSPRGLSEAFF.

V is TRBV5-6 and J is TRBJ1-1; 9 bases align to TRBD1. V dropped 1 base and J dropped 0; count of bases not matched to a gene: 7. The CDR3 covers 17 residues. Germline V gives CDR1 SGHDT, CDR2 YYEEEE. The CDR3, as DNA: TGTGCCAGCAGCTTGCCCGGGACAGGGTCGATGAACACTGAAGCTTTCTTT. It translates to CASSLPGTGSMNTEAFF.

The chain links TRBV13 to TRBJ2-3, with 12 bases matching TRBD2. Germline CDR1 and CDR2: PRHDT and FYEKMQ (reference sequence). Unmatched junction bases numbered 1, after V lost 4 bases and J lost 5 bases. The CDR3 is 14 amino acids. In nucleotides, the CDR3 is TGTGCCAGCAGCTCGACTAGCGGGGGAGATACGCAGTATTTT. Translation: CASSSTSGGDTQYF.

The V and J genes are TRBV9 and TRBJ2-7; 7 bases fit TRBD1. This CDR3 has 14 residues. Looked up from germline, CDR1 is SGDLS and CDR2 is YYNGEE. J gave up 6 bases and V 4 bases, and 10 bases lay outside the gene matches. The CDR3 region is CASSPVDRAREQYF. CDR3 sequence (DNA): TGTGCCAGCAGCCCCGTCGACAGGGCTCGCGAGCAGTACTTC.

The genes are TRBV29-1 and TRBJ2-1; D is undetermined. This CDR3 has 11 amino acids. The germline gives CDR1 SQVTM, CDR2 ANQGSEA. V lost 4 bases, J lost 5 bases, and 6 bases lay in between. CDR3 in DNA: TGCAGCGTTGGGGCCCACAATGAGCAGTTCTTC. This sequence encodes CSVGAHNEQFF.

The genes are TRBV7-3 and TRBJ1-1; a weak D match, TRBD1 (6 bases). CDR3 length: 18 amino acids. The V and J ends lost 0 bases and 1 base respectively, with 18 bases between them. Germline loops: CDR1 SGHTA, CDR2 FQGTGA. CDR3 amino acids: CASSLTPPRGRGNTEAFF. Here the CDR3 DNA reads TGTGCCAGCAGCTTAACGCCCCCCCGGGGCAGGGGGAACACTGAAGCTTTCTTT. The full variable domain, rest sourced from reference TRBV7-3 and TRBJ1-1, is GAGVSQTPSNKVTEKGKYVELRCDPISGHTALYWYRQSLGQGPEFLIYFQGTGAADDSGLPNDRFFAVRPEGSVSTLKIQRTERGDSAVYLCASSLTPPRGRGNTEAFFGQGTRLTVV.

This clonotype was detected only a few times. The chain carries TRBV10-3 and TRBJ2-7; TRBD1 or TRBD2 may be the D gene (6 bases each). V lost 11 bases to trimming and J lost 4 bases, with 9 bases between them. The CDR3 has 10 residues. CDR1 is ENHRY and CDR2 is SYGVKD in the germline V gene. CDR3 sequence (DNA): TGTGCCTCGGGGGCATACGAGCAGTACTTC. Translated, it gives CASGAYEQYF.

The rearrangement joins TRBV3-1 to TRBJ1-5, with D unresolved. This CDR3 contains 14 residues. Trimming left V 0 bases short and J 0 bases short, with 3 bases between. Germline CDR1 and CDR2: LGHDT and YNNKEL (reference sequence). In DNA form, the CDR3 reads TGTGCCAGCAGCCAAGATGTTAGCAATCAGCCCCAGCATTTT. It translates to CASSQDVSNQPQHF.

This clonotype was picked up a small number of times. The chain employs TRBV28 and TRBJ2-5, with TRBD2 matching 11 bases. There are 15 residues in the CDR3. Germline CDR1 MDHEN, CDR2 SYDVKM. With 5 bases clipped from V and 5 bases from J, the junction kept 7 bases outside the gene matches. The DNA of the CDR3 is TGTGCCAGCAGTGCTACTAGCGGGAGCTTGGAGACCCAGTACTTC. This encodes CASSATSGSLETQYF.

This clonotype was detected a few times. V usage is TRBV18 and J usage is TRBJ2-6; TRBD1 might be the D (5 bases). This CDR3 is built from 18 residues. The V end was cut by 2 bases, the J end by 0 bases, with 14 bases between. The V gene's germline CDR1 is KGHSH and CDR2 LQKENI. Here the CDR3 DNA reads TGTGCCAGCTCACCAGGGGCCCAGGTCGGCTCTGGGGCCAACGTCCTGACTTTC. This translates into CASSPGAQVGSGANVLTF.

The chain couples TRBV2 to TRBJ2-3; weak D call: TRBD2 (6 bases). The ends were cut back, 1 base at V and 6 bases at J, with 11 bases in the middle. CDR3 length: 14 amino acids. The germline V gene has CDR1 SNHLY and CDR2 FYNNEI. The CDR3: CASSEGLAYDTQYF. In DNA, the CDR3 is TGTGCCAGCAGTGAAGGGCTAGCGTACGATACGCAGTATTTT.

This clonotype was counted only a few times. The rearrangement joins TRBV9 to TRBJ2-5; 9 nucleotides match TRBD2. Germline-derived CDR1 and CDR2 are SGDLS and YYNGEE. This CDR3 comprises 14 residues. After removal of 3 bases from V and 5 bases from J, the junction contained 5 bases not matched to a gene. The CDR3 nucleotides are TGTGCCAGCAGCGGGCGGGGGGGCCGGGAGACCCAGTACTTC. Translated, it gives CASSGRGGRETQYF.

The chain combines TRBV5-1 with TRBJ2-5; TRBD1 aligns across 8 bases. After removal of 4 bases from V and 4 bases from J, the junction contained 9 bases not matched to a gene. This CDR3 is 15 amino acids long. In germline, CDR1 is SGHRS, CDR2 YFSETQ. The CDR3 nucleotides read TGCGCCAGCAGCCCCGACAGGGGAGCGAGAGAGACCCAGTACTTC. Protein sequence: CASSPDRGARETQYF.

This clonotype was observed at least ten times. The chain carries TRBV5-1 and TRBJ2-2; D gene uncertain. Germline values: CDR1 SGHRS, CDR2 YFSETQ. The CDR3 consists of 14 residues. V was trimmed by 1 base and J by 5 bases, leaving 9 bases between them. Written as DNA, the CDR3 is TGCGCCAGCAGCTTGAGCCTGGAAACCGGGGAGCTGTTTTTT. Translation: CASSLSLETGELFF.

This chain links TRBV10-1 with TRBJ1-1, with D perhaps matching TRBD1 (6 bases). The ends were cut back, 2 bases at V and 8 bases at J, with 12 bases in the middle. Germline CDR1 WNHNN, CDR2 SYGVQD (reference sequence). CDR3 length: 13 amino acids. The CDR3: CASSERQGLEAFF. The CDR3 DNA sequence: TGCGCCAGCAGTGAGCGTCAGGGGCTCGAAGCTTTCTTT.

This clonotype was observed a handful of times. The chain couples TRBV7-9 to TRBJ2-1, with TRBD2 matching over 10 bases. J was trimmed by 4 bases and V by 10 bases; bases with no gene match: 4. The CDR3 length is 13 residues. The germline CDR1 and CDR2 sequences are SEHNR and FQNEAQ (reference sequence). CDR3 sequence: CAILAGNYNEQFF. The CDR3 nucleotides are TGTGCCATACTAGCGGGGAATTACAATGAGCAGTTCTTC.

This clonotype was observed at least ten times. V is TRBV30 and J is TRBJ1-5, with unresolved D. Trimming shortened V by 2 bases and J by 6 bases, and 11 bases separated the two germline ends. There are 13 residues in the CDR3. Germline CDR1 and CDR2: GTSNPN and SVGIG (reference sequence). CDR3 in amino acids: CAWSPTHSQPQHF. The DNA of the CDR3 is TGTGCCTGGAGTCCTACCCATAGTCAGCCCCAGCATTTT.

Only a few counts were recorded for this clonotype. CDR3 nucleotides: TGTGCCAGCACAGAGAGCAATCAGCCCCAGCATTTT. As protein: CASTESNQPQHF. The rearrangement joins TRBV7-9 to TRBJ1-5; D is undetermined. CDR1 and CDR2 (germline): SEHNR, FQNEAQ (reference sequence). V lost 7 bases, J lost 1 base, and 5 bases lay in between. The CDR3 is made up of 12 amino acids.

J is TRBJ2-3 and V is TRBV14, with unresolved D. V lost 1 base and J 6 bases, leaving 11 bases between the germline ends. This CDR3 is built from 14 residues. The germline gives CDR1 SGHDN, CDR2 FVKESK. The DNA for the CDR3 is TGTGCCAGCAGCCAAGGGCTCCCCACCGATACGCAGTATTTT. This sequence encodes CASSQGLPTDTQYF.